The clone carrying this TCR beta chain occurred many times. No antigen is known for it. This record belongs to a study of CD8 T cells in ankylosing spondylitis. General observations from the study: Past research had described some motif variants in reactive arthritis synovial fluid and blood.

TCRdb itself ran the 5' RACE reads through MiXCR, one entry per CDR3 protein. Altogether approximately 210,000 distinct CDR3 sequences are present, more than 10% being singletons, with the ten largest covering about 15%. Germline V gene lookup returns CDR1 SQVTM and CDR2 ANQGSEA. J was trimmed by 4 bases and V by 4 bases; bases with no gene match: 8. The CDR3 contains 15 residues. The chain combines TRBV29-1 with TRBJ2-2; 8 bases align to TRBD2. This receptor was identified in a male donor with ankylosing spondylitis or in good health (not recorded which). The sequencing input was blood, either unsorted or a sorted T cell fraction (not recorded which). DNA of the CDR3: TGCAGCGTTGTCACTAGCGGTTCTACCACCGGGGAGCTGTTTTTT. Translated: CSVVTSGSTTGELFF.